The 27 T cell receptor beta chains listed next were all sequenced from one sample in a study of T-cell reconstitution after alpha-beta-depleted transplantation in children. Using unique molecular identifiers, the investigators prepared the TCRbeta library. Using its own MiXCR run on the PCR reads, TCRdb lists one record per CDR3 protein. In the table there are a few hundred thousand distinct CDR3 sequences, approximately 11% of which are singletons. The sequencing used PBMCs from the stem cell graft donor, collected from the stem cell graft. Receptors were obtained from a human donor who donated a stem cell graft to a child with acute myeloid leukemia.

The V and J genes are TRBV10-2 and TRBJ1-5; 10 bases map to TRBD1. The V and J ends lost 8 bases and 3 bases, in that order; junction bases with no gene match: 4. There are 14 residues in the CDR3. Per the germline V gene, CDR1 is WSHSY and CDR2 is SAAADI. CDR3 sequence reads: CASSGTGANQPQHF. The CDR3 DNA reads TGCGCCAGCTCAGGGACAGGGGCCAATCAGCCCCAGCATTTT.

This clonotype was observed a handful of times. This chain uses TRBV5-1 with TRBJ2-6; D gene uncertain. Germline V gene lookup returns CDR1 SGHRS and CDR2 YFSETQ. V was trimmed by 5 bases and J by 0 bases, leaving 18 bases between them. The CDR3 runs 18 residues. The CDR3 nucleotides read TGCGCCAGCAGATTTCTCGCGGACCCTATCTCTGGGGCCAACGTCCTGACTTTC. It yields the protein CASRFLADPISGANVLTF.

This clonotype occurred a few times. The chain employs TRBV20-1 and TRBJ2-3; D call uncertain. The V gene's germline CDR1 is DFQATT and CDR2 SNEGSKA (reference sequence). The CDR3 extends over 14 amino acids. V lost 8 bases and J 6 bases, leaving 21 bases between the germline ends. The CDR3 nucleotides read TGCAGTTCAAAGGGCCCTGCCGTGGTGGATACGCAGTATTTT. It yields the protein CSSKGPAVVDTQYF.

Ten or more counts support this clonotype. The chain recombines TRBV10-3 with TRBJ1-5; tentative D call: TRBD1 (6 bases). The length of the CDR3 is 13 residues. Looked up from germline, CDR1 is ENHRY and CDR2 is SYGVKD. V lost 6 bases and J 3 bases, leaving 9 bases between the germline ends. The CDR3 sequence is CAISRDINQPQHF. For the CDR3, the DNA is TGTGCCATCAGCCGGGACATCAATCAGCCCCAGCATTTT.

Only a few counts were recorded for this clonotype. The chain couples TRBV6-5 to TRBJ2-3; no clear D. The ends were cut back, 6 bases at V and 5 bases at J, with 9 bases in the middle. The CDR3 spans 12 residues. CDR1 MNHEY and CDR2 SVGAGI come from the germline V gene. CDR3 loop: CASSPTGDTQYF. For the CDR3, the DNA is TGTGCCAGCAGCCCCACTGGAGATACGCAGTATTTT.

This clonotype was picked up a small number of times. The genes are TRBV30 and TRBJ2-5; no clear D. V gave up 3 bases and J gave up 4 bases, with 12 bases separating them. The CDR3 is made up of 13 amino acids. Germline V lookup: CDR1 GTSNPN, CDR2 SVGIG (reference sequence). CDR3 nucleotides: TGTGCCTGGAGCCAAACCTTTGGAGAGACCCAGTACTTC. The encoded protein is CAWSQTFGETQYF.

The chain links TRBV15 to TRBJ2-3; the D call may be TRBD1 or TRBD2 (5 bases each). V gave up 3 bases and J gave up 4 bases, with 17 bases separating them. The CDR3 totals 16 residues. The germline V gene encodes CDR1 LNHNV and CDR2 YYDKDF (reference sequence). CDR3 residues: CATSSPKAGSADTQYF. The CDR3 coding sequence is TGTGCCACCAGCAGCCCAAAGGCAGGGAGCGCAGATACGCAGTATTTT.

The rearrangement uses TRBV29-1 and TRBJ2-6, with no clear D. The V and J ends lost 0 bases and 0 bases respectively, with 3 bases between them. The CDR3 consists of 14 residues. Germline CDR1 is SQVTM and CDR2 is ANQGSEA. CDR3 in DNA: TGCAGCGTTGAAGATAACTCTGGGGCCAACGTCCTGACTTTC. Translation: CSVEDNSGANVLTF.

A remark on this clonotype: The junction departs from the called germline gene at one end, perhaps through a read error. CDR3 sequence: CAISYQRGGREETQHF. The CDR3 DNA reads TGTGCCATCAGTTACCAGCGGGGGGGCCGAGAAGAGACCCAGCACTTC. The chain uses TRBV10-3 and TRBJ2-5, with 10 bases aligning to TRBD2. Germline lookup yields CDR1 ENHRY and CDR2 SYGVKD. The CDR3 runs 16 residues.

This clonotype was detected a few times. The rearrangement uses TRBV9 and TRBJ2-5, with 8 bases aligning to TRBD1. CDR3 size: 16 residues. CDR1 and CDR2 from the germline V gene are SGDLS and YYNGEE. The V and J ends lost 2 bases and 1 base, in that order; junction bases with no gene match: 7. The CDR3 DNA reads TGTGCCAGCAGCGTTGGGGGACAGGACCTCCAAGAGACCCAGTACTTC. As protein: CASSVGGQDLQETQYF.

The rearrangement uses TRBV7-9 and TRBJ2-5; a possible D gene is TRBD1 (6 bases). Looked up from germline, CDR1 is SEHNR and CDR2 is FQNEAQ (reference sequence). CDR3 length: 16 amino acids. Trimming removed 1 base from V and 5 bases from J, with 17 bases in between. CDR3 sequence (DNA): TGTGCCAGCAGCTTAGGATTGACAGGAGGACTGGAGACCCAGTACTTC. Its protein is CASSLGLTGGLETQYF.

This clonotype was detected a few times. CDR3 sequence: CASSNMTDYNEQFF. The CDR3 DNA follows: TGTGCCAGCAGCAACATGACGGATTACAATGAGCAGTTCTTC. The V and J genes are TRBV11-2 and TRBJ2-1, with no clear D. Germline-derived CDR1 and CDR2 are SGHAT and FQNNGV. Trimming pared 5 bases from V and 4 bases from J, leaving 12 bases between. The CDR3 covers 14 residues.

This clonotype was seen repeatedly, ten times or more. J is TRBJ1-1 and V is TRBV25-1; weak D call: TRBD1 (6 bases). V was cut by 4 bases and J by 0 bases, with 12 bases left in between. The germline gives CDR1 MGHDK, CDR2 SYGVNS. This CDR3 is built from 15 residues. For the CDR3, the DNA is TGTGCCAGCAGTGCCCAACAGGGTCTGAACACTGAAGCTTTCTTT. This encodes CASSAQQGLNTEAFF.

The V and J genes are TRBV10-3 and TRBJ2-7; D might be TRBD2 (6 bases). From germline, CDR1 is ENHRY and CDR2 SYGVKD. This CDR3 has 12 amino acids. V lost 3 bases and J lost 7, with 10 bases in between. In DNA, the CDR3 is TGTGCCATCAGTGAAGGAGGGCGGGAGCAGTACTTC. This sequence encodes CAISEGGREQYF.

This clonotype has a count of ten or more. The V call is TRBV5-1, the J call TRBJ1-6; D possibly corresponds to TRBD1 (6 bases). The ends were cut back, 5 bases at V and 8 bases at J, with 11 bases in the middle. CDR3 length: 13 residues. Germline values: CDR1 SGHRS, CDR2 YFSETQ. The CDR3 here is CASRRTEDSPLHF. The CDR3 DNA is TGCGCCAGCAGAAGGACAGAGGATTCACCCCTCCACTTT. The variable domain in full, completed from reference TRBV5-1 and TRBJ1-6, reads KAGVTQTPRYLIKTRGQQVTLSCSPISGHRSVSWYQQTPGQGLQFLFEYFSETQRNKGNFPGRFSGRQFSNSRSEMNVSTLELGDSALYLCASRRTEDSPLHFGNGTRLTVT.

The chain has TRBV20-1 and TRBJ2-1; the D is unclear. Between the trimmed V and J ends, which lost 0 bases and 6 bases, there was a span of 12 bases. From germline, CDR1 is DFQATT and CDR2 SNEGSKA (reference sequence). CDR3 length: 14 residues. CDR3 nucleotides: TGCAGTGCTAGAGATGGAGTACATTTCAATGAGCAGTTCTTC. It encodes CSARDGVHFNEQFF.

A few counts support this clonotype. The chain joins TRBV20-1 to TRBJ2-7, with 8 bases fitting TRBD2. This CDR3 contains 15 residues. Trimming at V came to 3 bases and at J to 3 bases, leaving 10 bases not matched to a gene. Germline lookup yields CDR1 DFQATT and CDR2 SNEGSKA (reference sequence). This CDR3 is CSASPKRERIYEQYF. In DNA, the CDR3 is TGCAGTGCTAGCCCGAAGCGGGAGAGAATCTACGAGCAGTACTTC.

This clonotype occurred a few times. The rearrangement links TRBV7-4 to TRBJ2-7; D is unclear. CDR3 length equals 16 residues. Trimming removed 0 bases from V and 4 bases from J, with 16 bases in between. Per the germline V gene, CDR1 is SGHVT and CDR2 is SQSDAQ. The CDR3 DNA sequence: TGTGCCAGCAGCTTAGCGCTAAACTGGACCAAATACGAGCAGTACGTC. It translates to CASSLALNWTKYEQYV.

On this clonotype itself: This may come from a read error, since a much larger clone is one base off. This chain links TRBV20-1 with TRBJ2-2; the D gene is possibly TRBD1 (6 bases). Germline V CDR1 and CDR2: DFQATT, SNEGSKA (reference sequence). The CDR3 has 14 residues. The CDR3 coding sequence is TGCAGTGCCATACAGGGATCGAACACCGGGGAGCCGTTTTTT. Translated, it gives CSAIQGSNTGEPFF.

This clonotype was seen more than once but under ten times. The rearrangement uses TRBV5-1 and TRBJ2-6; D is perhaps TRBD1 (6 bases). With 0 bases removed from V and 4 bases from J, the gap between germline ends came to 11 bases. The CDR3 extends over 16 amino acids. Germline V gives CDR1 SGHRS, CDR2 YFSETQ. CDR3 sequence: CASSLGQVNGANVLTF. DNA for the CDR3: TGCGCCAGCAGCTTGGGACAGGTTAACGGGGCCAACGTCCTGACTTTC.

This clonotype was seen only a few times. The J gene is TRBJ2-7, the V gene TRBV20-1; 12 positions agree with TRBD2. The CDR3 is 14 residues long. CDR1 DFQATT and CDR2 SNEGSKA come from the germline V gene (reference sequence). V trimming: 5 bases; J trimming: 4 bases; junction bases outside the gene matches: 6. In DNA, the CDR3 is TGCAGTGCTCGCCGGACTAGCGGGGAGTACGAGCAGTACTTC. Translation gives CSARRTSGEYEQYF.

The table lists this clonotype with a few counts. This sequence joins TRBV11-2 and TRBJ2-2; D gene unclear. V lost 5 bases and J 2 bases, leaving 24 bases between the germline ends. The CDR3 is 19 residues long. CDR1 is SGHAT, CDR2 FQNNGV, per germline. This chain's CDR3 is CASSPTFKAEMSNTGELFF. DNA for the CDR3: TGTGCCAGCAGCCCGACCTTCAAGGCGGAGATGAGTAACACCGGGGAGCTGTTTTTT.

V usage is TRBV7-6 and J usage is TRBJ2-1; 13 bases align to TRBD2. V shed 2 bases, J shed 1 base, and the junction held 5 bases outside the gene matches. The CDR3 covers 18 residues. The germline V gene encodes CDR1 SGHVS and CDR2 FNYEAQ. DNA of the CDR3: TGTGCCAGCAGCTTATTACTAGCGGGAGGGCCGTCCTACAATGAGCAGTTCTTC. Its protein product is CASSLLLAGGPSYNEQFF.

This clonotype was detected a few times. In DNA form, the CDR3 reads TGCGCCAGCAGCTGGGCGGGCAGCACTAATGAAAAACTGTTTTTT. This translates into CASSWAGSTNEKLFF. This chain joins TRBV5-1 and TRBJ1-4; D call uncertain. The germline V gene encodes CDR1 SGHRS and CDR2 YFSETQ. This CDR3 has 15 residues. Between the trimmed V and J ends, which lost 3 bases and 2 bases, there was a span of 11 bases.

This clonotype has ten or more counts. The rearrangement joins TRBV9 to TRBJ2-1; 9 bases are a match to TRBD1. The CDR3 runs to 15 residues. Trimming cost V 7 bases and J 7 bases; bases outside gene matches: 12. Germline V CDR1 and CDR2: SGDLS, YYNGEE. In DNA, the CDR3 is TGTGCCAGCTCCGGCAGGACAGGGGTTAGTAATGAGCAGTTCTTC. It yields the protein CASSGRTGVSNEQFF.

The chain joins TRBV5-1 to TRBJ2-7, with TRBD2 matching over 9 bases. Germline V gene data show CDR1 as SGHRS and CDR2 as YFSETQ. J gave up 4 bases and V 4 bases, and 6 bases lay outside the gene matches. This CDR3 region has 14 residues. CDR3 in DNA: TGCGCCAGCAGCGGCGATCTAGCGGGATACGAGCAGTACTTC. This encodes CASSGDLAGYEQYF.

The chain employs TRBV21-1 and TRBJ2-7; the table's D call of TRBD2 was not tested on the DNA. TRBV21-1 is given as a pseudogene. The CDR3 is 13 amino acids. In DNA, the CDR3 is TGTGCCAGCCGGGGAGAAGGGTCCTACGAGCAGTACTTC. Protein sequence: CASRGEGSYEQYF.